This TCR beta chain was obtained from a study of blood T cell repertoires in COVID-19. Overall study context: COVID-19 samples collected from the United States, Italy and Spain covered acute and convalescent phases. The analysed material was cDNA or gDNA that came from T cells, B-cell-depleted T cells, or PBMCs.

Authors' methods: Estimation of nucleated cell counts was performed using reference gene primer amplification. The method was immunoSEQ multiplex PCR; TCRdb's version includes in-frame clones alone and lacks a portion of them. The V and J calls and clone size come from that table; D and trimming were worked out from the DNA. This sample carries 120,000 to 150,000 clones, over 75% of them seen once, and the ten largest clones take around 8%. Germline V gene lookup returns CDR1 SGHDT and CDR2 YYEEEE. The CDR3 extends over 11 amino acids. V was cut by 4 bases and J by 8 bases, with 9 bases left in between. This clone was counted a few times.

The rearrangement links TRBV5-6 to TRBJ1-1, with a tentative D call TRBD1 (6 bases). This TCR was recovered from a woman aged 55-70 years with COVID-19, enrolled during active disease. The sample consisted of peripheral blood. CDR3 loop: CASSGGQEAFF. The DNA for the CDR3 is TGTGCCAGCAGCGGTGGACAGGAAGCTTTCTTT.